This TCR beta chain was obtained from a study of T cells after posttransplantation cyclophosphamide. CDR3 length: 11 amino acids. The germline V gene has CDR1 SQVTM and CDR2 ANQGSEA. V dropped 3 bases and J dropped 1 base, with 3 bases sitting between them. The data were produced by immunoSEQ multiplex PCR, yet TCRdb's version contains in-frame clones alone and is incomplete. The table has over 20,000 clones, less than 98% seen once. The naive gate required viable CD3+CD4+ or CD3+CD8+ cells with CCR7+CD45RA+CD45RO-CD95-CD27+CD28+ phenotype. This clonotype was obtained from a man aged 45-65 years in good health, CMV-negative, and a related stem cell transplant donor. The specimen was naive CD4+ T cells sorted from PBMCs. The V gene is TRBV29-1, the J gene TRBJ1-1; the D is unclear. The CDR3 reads CSVERNTEAFF. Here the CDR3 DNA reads TGCAGCGTTGAGAGGAACACTGAAGCTTTCTTT.